Below, one TCR beta chain is given with its context. CDR3 size: 15 residues. Trimming left V 2 bases short and J 8 bases short, with 18 bases between. Germline loops: CDR1 MRHNA, CDR2 SNTAGT. This specimen belongs to a study of chemoradiotherapy in HPV16-positive cancers. Study-level information: Candidate HPV-specific clones and shared TCR motifs came from a couple of HPV16-positive patients.

Data came from immunoSEQ multiplex PCR; TCRdb stores just in-frame clones and leaves some out. There are approximately 35,000 clones in the sample; over 75% occur only once, and around 4% lies in the top ten. V gene TRBV6-4 combines with J gene TRBJ1-2, with a weak D call TRBD1 (5 bases). The starting material was blood, obtained from a patient who underwent chemoradiotherapy. The receptor was isolated from a human donor with HPV-associated anogenital cancer. The CDR3 DNA reads TGTGCCAGCAGTGACACGGGCAGGGCCCTTGGGGGCTACACCTTC. As protein: CASSDTGRALGGYTF.